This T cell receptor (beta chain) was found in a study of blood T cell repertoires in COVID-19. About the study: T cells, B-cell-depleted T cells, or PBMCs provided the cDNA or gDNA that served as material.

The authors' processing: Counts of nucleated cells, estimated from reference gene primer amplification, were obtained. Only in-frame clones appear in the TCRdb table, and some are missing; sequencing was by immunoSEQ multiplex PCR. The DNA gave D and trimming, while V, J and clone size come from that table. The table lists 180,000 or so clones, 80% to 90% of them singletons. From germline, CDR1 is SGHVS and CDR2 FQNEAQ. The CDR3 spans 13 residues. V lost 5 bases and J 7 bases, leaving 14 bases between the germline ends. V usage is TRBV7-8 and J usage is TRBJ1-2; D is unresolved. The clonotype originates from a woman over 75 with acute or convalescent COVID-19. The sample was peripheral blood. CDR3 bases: TGTGCCAGCAGCCCATCACTCTCTAGTGGCTACACCTTC. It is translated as CASSPSLSSGYTF.